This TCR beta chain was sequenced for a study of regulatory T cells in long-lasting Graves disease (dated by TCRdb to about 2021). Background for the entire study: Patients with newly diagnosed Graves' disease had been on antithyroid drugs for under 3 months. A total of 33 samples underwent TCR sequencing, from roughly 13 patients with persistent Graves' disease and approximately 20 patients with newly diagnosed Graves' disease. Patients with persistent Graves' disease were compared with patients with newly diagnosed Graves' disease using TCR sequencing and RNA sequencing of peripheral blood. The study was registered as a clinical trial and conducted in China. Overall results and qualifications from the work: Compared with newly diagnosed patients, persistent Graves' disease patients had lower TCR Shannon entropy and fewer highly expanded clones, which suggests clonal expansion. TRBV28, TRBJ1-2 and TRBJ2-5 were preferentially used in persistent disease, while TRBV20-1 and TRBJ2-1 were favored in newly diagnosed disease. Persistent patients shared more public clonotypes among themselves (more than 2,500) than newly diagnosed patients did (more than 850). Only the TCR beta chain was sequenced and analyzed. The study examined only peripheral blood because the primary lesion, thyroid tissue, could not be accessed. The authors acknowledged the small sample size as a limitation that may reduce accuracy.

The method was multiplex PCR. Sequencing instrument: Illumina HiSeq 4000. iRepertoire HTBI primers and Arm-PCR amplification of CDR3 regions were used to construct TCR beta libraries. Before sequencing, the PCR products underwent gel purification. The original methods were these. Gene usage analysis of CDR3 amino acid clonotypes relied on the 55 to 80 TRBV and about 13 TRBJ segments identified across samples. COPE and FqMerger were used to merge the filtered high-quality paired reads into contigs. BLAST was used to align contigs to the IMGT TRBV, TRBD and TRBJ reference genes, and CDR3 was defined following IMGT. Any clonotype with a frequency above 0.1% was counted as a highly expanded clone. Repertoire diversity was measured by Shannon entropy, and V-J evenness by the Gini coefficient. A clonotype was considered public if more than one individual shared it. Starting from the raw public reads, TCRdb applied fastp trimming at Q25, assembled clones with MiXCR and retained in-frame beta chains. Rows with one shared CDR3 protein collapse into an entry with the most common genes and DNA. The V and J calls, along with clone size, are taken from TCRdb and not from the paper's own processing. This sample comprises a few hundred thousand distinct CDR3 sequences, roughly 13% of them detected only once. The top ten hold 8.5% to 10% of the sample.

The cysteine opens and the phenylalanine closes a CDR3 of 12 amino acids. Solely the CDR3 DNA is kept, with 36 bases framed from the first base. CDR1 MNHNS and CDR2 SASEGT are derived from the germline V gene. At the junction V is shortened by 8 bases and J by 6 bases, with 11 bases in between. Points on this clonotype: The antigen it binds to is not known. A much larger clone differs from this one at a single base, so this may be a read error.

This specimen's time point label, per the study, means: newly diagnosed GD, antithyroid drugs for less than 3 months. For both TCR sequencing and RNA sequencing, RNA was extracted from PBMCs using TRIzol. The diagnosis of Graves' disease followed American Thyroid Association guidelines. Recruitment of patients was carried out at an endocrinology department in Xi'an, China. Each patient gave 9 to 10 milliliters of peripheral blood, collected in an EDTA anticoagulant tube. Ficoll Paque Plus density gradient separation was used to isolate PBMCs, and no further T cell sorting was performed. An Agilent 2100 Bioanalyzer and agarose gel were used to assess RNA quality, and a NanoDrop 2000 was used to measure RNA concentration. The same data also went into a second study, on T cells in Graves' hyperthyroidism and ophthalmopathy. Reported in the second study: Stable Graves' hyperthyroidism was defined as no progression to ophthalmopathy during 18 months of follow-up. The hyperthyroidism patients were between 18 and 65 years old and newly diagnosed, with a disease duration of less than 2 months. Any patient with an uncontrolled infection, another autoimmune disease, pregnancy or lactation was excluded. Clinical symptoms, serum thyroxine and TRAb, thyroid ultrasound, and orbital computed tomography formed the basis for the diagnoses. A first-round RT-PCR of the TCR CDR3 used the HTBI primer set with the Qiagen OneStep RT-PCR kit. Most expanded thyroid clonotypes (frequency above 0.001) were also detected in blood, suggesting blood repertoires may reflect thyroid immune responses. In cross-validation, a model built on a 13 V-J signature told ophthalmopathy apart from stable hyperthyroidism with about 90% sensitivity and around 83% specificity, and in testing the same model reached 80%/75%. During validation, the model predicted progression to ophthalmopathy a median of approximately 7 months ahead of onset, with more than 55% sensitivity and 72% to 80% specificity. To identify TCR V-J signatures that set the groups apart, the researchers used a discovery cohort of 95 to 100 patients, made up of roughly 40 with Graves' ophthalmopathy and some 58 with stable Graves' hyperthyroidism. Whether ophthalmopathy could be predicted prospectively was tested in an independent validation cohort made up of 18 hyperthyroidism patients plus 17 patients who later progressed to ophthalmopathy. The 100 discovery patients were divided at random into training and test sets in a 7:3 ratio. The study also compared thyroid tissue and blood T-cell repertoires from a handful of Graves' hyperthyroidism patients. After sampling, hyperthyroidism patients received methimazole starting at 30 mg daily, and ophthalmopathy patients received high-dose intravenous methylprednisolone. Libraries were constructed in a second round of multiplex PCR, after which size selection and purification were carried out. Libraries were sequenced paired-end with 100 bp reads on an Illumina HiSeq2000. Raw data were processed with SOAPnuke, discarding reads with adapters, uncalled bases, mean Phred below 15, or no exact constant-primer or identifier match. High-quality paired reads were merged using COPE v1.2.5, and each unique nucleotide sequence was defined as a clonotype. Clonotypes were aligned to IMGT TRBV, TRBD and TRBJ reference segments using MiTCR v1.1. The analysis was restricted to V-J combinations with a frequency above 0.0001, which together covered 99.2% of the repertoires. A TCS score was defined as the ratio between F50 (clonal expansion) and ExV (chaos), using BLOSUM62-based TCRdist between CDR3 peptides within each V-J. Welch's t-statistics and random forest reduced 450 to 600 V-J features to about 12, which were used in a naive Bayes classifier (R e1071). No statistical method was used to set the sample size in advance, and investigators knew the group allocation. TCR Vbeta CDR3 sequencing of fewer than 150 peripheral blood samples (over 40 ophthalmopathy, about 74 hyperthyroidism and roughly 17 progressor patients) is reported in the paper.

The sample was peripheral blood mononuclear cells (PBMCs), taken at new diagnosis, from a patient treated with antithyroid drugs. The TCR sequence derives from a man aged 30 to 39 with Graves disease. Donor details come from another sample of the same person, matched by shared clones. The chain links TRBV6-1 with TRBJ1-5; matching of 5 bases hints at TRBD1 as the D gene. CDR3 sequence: CASAGETQPQHF. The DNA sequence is TGTGCCAGCGCGGGGGAGACTCAGCCCCAGCATTTT.